Presented here are 13 T cell receptor beta chains from one specimen sequenced in a study of early T cells in non-severe SARS-CoV-2 infection. MiXCR, applied by TCRdb to the 5' RACE reads, yields one record per CDR3 protein. Of approximately 80,000 distinct CDR3 sequences listed, 11% were seen once; the top ten hold 12%. The sample here was whole blood, taken at baseline. The receptors stem from an adult who was a healthcare worker with PCR-confirmed SARS-CoV-2 infection or an uninfected control (not recorded which).

This clonotype occurred a few times. The genes are TRBV20-1 and TRBJ1-3; 7 nucleotides align to TRBD1. CDR3 length: 15 amino acids. Germline loops: CDR1 DFQATT, CDR2 SNEGSKA (reference sequence). V was clipped by 2 bases and J by 2 bases; unmatched bases: 6. The CDR3 sequence: CSARIPTGAGNTIYF. The CDR3 DNA reads TGCAGTGCTAGAATACCCACAGGGGCTGGAAACACCATATATTTT.

The chain uses TRBV20-1 and TRBJ2-3, with 11 nucleotides matching TRBD2. The CDR3 is 13 residues long. Germline V lookup: CDR1 DFQATT, CDR2 SNEGSKA (reference sequence). Trimming took 7 bases from V and 6 from J; bases not matched to a gene: 6. The CDR3 bases are TGCAGTGGTCTAGCGGGGGGCTGGGATACGCAGTATTTT. This codes for CSGLAGGWDTQYF.

The sample holds many counts of this clonotype. The V gene is TRBV7-2, the J gene TRBJ1-5; D call uncertain. Trimming cost V 7 bases and J 3 bases, with 7 bases left between them. The CDR3 totals 12 residues. In germline, CDR1 is SGHTA, CDR2 FQGNSA. The CDR3 bases are TGTGCCAGCACCACGATCAATCAGCCCCAGCATTTT. It codes for CASTTINQPQHF.

This clonotype was detected many times. This chain uses TRBV28 with TRBJ1-5; 9 bases are a match to TRBD1. V shed 3 bases and J 1 base; nucleotides not matched to a gene: 13. Germline V lookup: CDR1 MDHEN, CDR2 SYDVKM. This CDR3 contains 19 residues. CDR3: CASSFMYRGLTISNQPQHF. In nucleotides, the CDR3 is TGTGCCAGCAGTTTTATGTACAGGGGGCTAACAATCAGCAATCAGCCCCAGCATTTT.

This clonotype appeared a few times. The chain combines TRBV7-2 with TRBJ2-7, with D perhaps matching TRBD1 (5 bases). V was pared by 5 bases and J by 3 bases, with 14 bases between. The germline V gene has CDR1 SGHTA and CDR2 FQGNSA. This CDR3 contains 14 residues. The CDR3 loop is CASSRPGHLYEQYF. For the CDR3, the DNA is TGTGCCAGCAGCCGTCCTGGACACCTCTACGAGCAGTACTTC.

This clonotype occurred many times. V gene TRBV20-1 combines with J gene TRBJ1-6; D is ambiguous. V gave up 5 bases and J gave up 10 bases, with 15 bases separating them. Germline CDR1 DFQATT, CDR2 SNEGSKA (reference sequence). CDR3 length: 13 residues. Here the CDR3 DNA reads TGCAGTGCTGAAGGAGGGTCGGGCTCACCCCTCCACTTT. Its translation: CSAEGGSGSPLHF.

This chain joins TRBV7-6 and TRBJ2-5; tentatively, D is TRBD1 (7 bases). This CDR3 is built from 17 residues. Trimming removed 6 bases from V and 5 bases from J, with 25 bases in between. Germline lookup yields CDR1 SGHVS and CDR2 FNYEAQ. The DNA for the CDR3 is TGTGCCAGCAGTCTTCGGATTTCGGGCGGGACAGAGGAGACCCAGTACTTC. Translating it yields CASSLRISGGTEETQYF.

This chain connects TRBV28 to TRBJ2-1; D call uncertain. The CDR3 runs 11 residues. Germline CDR1 is MDHEN and CDR2 is SYDVKM. The V end was cut by 7 bases, the J end by 10 bases, with 11 bases between. This chain's CDR3 is CASTTPAEQFF. Here the CDR3 DNA reads TGTGCCAGCACCACCCCGGCAGAGCAGTTCTTC.

This clonotype was observed a few times. The genes are TRBV11-2 and TRBJ2-2; D possibly matches TRBD1 or TRBD2 (5 bases each). The CDR3 spans 16 residues. V was cut by 5 bases and J by 4 bases, with 17 bases left in between. Per germline, CDR1 SGHAT and CDR2 FQNNGV. CDR3 sequence: CASSKGTAGSTGELFF. The CDR3 nucleotides read TGTGCCAGCAGCAAAGGGACGGCCGGATCCACCGGGGAGCTGTTTTTT.

The sample holds a few counts of this clonotype. The chain is built from TRBV29-1 and TRBJ1-3; no reliable D call. Per the germline V gene, CDR1 is SQVTM and CDR2 is ANQGSEA. The CDR3 spans 11 residues. Trimming took off 7 bases at V and 0 bases at J, with 4 bases between the two ends. CDR3 sequence (DNA): TGCAGCGGTAGCTCTGGAAACACCATATATTTT. Translation gives CSGSSGNTIYF.

This clonotype was observed a handful of times. The chain recombines TRBV7-9 with TRBJ2-3, with 11 bases identical to TRBD1. The V gene end was trimmed by 4 bases and the J gene end by 6 bases; junction bases not matched to a gene: 6. CDR3 size: 15 residues. Germline V gene data show CDR1 as SEHNR and CDR2 as FQNEAQ (reference sequence). The CDR3 DNA reads as TGTGCCAGCAGCTCGGACAGGGGGCTAAGGGATACGCAGTATTTT. Translation: CASSSDRGLRDTQYF.

This clonotype was counted only a few times. This chain joins TRBV12-3 or TRBV12-4 and TRBJ1-5, with TRBD1 matching 9 bases. This CDR3 comprises 15 residues. The V segment lost 5 bases and the J segment 4 bases; nucleotides outside the gene matches: 6. CDR3 nucleotides: TGTGCCAGCAGTCCGCCGGGACAGGGAAATCAGCCCCAGCATTTT. This sequence encodes CASSPPGQGNQPQHF.

Many counts were recorded for this clonotype. The V gene is TRBV10-2, the J gene TRBJ2-3; TRBD1 might be the D (6 bases). The CDR3 covers 13 residues. Germline loops: CDR1 WSHSY, CDR2 SAAADI. With 8 bases removed from V and 2 bases from J, the gap between germline ends came to 11 bases. Here the CDR3 reads CASLRTDTDTQYF. CDR3 DNA: TGCGCCAGCTTACGGACAGACACAGATACGCAGTATTTT.